This T cell receptor beta chain was recorded in a study of T-cell memory formation after mild COVID-19. Constant-segment primers and 5'RACE yielded cDNA libraries for TCR alpha and TCR beta, each carrying sample barcodes and UMIs. TCRdb re-analysed the 5' RACE reads in MiXCR, keeping a single row per CDR3 protein. The table records 85,000 to 120,000 distinct CDR3 sequences, 9.5% to 15% of them present only once. V lost 1 base, J lost 0 bases, and 9 bases lay in between. Germline loops: CDR1 SEHNR, CDR2 FQNEAQ (reference sequence). The CDR3 loop spans 15 amino acids. In this sample, this clonotype turned up a few times. Antigen: not known. Overall study results and limits: There was a balanced CD4/CD8 profile in clones contracting day 15 to 85, and later expanders leaned CD4+. Second-wave clones reaching peak frequency on day 37 lacked confirmed SARS-CoV-2 specificity.

Sequenced: PBMCs or a T cell subset sorted from them (not recorded which). The rearrangement joins TRBV7-9 to TRBJ1-1, with unresolved D. This clonotype was obtained from an adult woman who had mild COVID-19 (a few samples of this study predate the infection). Cell type and time point are not known. In nucleotides, the CDR3 is TGTGCCAGCAGCTTAGTCGGCAAAATGAACACTGAAGCTTTCTTT. The encoded protein is CASSLVGKMNTEAFF.